This TCR beta chain derives from a study of OX40 agonist ivuxolimab in advanced cancers. The study in broad terms: Ivuxolimab, which targeted the costimulatory receptor OX40 (CD134), was an agonistic, fully human IgG2 monoclonal antibody. Intravenous ivuxolimab was administered to patients every 2 weeks at six dose levels: 0.01, 0.1, 0.3, 1.5, 3 and 10 mg/kg. Of the roughly 51 patients in dose escalation, 19 had hepatocellular carcinoma, approximately 15 had melanoma, 9 had renal cell carcinoma and 9 had head and neck cancer. The dose-escalation cohort was roughly 80% male with a mean age of 60 years, ranging from about 23 to 85. Patients were allowed to have had prior anti-PD-1, anti-PD-L1 or anti-CTLA-4 therapy, and approximately 40% of the dose-escalation patients had previously received checkpoint inhibitors. Three dose-escalation patients achieved partial responses, one with hepatocellular carcinoma and two with cutaneous melanoma. The purpose of peripheral TCRbeta sequencing was to test whether ivuxolimab changed TCR sequence diversity and led to clonal T-cell expansion. The paper describes the monotherapy dose-escalation part (N ≈ 51 patients) of the phase I trial of ivuxolimab. Overall results and qualifications from the work: The antigen specificity of the clonally expanded peripheral T cells was not determined. Low levels of normalized T-cell clonal expansion were also seen in some nonresponding patients. After ivuxolimab, CD8+ T cells had more expanded clones than CD4+ T cells on average. In partial responders in the 0.1-3.0 mg/kg groups, normalized peripheral clonal expansion was found to be among the lowest, especially among CD8+ T cells. Clonal expansion of both CD4+ and CD8+ blood T cells was observed from baseline to week 6 at doses 0.1 to 3.0 mg/kg.

Concerning this clone itself: Its antigen is still unknown. No base quality values were provided; no much bigger clone lies one nucleotide off.

Genomic DNA was extracted from sorted cells for sequencing of the TCRbeta CDR3 region. TCRbeta CDR3 regions were sequenced using the immunoSEQ Assay. TCRdb carries this immuneACCESS record with in-frame sequences only. Its versions omit some clonotypes, under half of them owing to an unresolved V gene in the studies checked, with the rest unexplained. Here the sample has approximately 30,000 clones; 84% occur a single time. The biggest ten clones account for approximately 20% of the sample. Its CDR3 holds 14 amino acids, cysteine through phenylalanine. The CDR3 DNA has 42 bases and is translated from base 1. Trimming takes 4 bases from V and 3 bases from J, and the germline ends sit 13 bases apart. According to the germline V gene (reference sequence), CDR1 reads MNHEY and CDR2 reads SMNVEV. Patients with autoimmune disease history or receiving systemic immunosuppression were excluded from the trial. Peripheral blood for TCR sequencing was drawn from every dose cohort at baseline, at cycle 4 day 1 and at cycle 7 day 1. Samples were obtained from an open-label, multicenter, first-in-human phase I dose-escalation trial of ivuxolimab. Adults with locally advanced or metastatic head and neck squamous cell, hepatocellular, melanoma or renal cell carcinoma were enrolled in the trial. Before TCR sequencing, CD4+ T cells and CD8+ T cells from peripheral blood were sorted into separate populations.

The sample here was CD4+ or CD8+ T cells sorted from blood, taken in a trial of the OX40 agonist ivuxolimab. The chain is made from TRBV27 and TRBJ2-7; the D gene assignment is perhaps TRBD1 or TRBD2, with each matching 5 bases. This clonotype was obtained from an adult with an advanced solid tumor such as melanoma, head and neck, liver or kidney cancer. The CDR3 protein is CASSSHRDRYEQYF. The bases are TGTGCCAGCAGTTCTCACCGGGACCGCTACGAGCAGTACTTC.